The rows below give T cell receptor beta chains drawn from one sample of a study of radiotherapy plus CTLA-4 blockade in lung cancer. The data were produced by immunoSEQ multiplex PCR, yet TCRdb's version contains in-frame clones alone and is incomplete. The sample holds 90,000 or so clones, 86% seen once. This specimen consisted of peripheral blood, obtained from a patient treated with radiotherapy plus ipilimumab. These receptor sequences come from a human donor with non-small cell lung cancer who had a partial response to radiotherapy plus ipilimumab. The conserved cysteine and the conserved F or W are not part of the CDR3 here.

v_call: TRBV5-1; cdr3_aa: ASSPPGNNEQF
v_call: TRBV2; cdr3_aa: ASSDTRVAKNIQY
v_call: TRBV6-1; cdr3_aa: ASSVGGMGNQPQH
v_call: TRBV15; cdr3_aa: ATMWGESNQPQH
v_call: TRBV2; cdr3_aa: ASSRQGLQPQH
v_call: TRBV13; cdr3_aa: ASSLGTGGREQY
v_call: TRBV4-2; cdr3_aa: ASSQDGLAGADTQY
v_call: TRBV2; cdr3_aa: ASRSRGFEQF
v_call: TRBV28; cdr3_aa: ASSSTGTNTEAF
v_call: TRBV7-7; cdr3_aa: ASSPGLAGGDTQY
v_call: TRBV2; cdr3_aa: ATRTSLNTEAF
v_call: TRBV6-6; cdr3_aa: ASRTTEREPTQY
v_call: TRBV28; cdr3_aa: ASRLPPRKGNQPQH
v_call: TRBV4-2; cdr3_aa: ASSLTSGSSAGELF
v_call: TRBV6-4; cdr3_aa: ASRDNLYTEAF
v_call: TRBV7-2; cdr3_aa: ASSSWTGQETQY
v_call: TRBV9; cdr3_aa: ASSVSGQKLEKLF
v_call: TRBV27; cdr3_aa: ASSLSEGLHYGYT
v_call: TRBV20-1; cdr3_aa: RPGGNTEAF
v_call: TRBV28; cdr3_aa: ASSLKYEQY
v_call: TRBV5-4; cdr3_aa: ASSLEGRQGYT
v_call: TRBV5-4; cdr3_aa: ASSAEGANYGYT
v_call: TRBV7-7; cdr3_aa: ASSSTRAETQY
v_call: TRBV6-4; cdr3_aa: ASSAASGANALT
v_call: TRBV28; cdr3_aa: ASSSLLLPSGTYNEQF
v_call: TRBV7-2; cdr3_aa: ASSFLRDTEAF
v_call: TRBV28; cdr3_aa: ASSLTSGQGARQPQH
v_call: TRBV7-3; cdr3_aa: ASSLGGLGSDTQY
v_call: TRBV29-1; cdr3_aa: SVERQGKTGNTIY
v_call: TRBV19; cdr3_aa: ASSVGTGEGHEQY
v_call: TRBV7-9; cdr3_aa: ASSPLEGADQETQY
v_call: TRBV28; cdr3_aa: ASREGSRDYFMY
v_call: TRBV5-6; cdr3_aa: ASSFWTSVSGNTIY
v_call: TRBV5-6; cdr3_aa: ASSTTGEVYEQY
v_call: TRBV7-8; cdr3_aa: ASSPSEVYGYT
v_call: TRBV14; cdr3_aa: ASSPRIRNEKLF
v_call: TRBV4-2; cdr3_aa: ASSRDRVSNQPQH
v_call: TRBV5-1; cdr3_aa: ASSLSLAITYNEQF
v_call: TRBV4-2; cdr3_aa: ASSQGTGGGNQPQH
v_call: TRBV10-1; cdr3_aa: ASGDSSYEQY
v_call: TRBV18; cdr3_aa: ASSPRLADYEQY
v_call: TRBV21-1; cdr3_aa: ASLRWEATNEKLF
v_call: TRBV27; cdr3_aa: ASSFYGTGHYGYT
v_call: TRBV5-1; cdr3_aa: ASSSGSPYNEQF
v_call: TRBV30; cdr3_aa: AWRLAGGAGTDTQY
v_call: TRBV28; cdr3_aa: ASIPGDRGANQPQH
v_call: TRBV27; cdr3_aa: ASSETGTGTQY
v_call: TRBV5-4; cdr3_aa: ASSETGRADTQY
v_call: TRBV6-1; cdr3_aa: ASSESWANTDTQY
v_call: TRBV9; cdr3_aa: ASSGQGSPGNTIY
v_call: TRBV6-6; cdr3_aa: ASGGSAAGELF
v_call: TRBV7-9; cdr3_aa: ASSLAGARRNSEQY